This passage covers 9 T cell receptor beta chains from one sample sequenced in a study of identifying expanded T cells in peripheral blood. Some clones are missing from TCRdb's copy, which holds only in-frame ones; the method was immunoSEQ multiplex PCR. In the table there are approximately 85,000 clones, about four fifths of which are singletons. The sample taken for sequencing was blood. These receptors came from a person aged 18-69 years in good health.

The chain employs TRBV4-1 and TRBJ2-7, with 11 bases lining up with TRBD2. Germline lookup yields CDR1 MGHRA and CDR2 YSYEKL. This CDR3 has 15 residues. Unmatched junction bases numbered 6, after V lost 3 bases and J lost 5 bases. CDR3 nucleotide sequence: TGCGCCAGCAGCCACCGACTAGCGGGAATCCACGAGCAGTACTTC. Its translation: CASSHRLAGIHEQYF.

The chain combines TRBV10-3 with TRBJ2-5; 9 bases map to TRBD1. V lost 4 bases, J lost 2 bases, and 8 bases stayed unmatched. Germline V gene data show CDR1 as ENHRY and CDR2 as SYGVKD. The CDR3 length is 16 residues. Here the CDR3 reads CAISAEDRGGQETQYF. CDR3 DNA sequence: TGTGCCATCAGTGCGGAGGACAGGGGAGGGCAAGAGACCCAGTACTTC.

The CDR3 sequence is CASSSIGTGNTEAFF. The CDR3, as DNA: TGTGCCAGCAGCTCCATAGGGACGGGGAACACTGAAGCTTTCTTT. V and J are TRBV13 and TRBJ1-1, with D perhaps matching TRBD1 (5 bases). The germline V gene has CDR1 PRHDT and CDR2 FYEKMQ (reference sequence). V was shortened by 4 bases and J by 1 base, with 13 bases between the two germline ends. The length of the CDR3 is 15 residues. The full variable domain, its missing parts supplied by reference TRBV13 and TRBJ1-1, is AAGVIQSPRHLIKEKRETATLKCYPIPRHDTVYWYQQGPGQDPQFLISFYEKMQSDKGSIPDRFSAQQFSDYHSELNMSSLELGDSALYFCASSSIGTGNTEAFFGQGTRLTVV.

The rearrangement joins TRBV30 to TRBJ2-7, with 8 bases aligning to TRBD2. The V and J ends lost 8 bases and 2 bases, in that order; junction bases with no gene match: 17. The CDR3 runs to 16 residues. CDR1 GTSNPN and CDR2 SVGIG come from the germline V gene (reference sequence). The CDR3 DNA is TGTGCCAAGGCCGACGCTATAGCGGGATCAACCTACGAGCAGTACTTC. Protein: CAKADAIAGSTYEQYF.

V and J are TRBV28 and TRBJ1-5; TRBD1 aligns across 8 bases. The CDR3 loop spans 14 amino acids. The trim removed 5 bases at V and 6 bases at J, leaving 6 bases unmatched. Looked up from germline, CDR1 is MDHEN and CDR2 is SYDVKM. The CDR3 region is CASSTHQGAQPQHF. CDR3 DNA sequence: TGTGCCAGCAGTACTCACCAGGGGGCTCAGCCCCAGCATTTT.

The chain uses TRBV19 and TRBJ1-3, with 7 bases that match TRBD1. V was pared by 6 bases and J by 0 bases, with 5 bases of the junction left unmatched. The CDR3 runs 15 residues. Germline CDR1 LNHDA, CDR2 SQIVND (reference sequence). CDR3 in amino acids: CASSQEGASGNTIYF. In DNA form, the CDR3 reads TGTGCCAGTAGCCAGGAGGGGGCCTCTGGAAACACCATATATTTT.

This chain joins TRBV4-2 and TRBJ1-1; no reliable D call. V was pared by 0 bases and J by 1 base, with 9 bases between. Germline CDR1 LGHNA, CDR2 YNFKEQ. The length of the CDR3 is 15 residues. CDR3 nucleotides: TGTGCCAGCAGCCAAGATCCGGCCCCGAACACTGAAGCTTTCTTT. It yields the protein CASSQDPAPNTEAFF.

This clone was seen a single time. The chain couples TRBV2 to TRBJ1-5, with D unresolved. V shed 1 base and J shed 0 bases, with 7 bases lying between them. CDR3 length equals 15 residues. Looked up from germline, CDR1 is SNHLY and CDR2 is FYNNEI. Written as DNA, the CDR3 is TGTGCCAGCAGTGAAGAACAGATTAGCAATCAGCCCCAGCATTTT. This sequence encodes CASSEEQISNQPQHF.

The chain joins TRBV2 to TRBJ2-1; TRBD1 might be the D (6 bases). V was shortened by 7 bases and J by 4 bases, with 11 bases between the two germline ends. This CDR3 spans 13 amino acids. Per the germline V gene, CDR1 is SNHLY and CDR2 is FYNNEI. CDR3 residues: CASKAGAYNEQFF. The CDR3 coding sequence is TGTGCCAGCAAGGCAGGGGCGTACAATGAGCAGTTCTTC.